A selection of T cell receptor beta chains follows, all from one sample in a study of tumor-infiltrating lymphocytes in primary liver carcinoma. TCRdb re-analysed the multiplex PCR reads in MiXCR, keeping a single row per CDR3 protein. The sample holds 75,000 to 80,000 distinct CDR3 sequences; about 75% are singletons and the top ten take less than 30%. The sequenced material came from tumor-adjacent normal liver tissue. These receptor sequences come from a man aged 35-49 years with primary liver carcinoma and hepatitis B virus infection. The CDR3 runs from the conserved cysteine through the conserved F or W. Each record gives: J gene, V gene, CDR3 protein.

J gene: TRBJ2-3; V gene: TRBV7-9; CDR3 protein: CASNLDDRGDTDTEYF
J gene: TRBJ2-1; V gene: TRBV29-1; CDR3 protein: CGVDRQAGEQFF
J gene: TRBJ2-6; V gene: TRBV6-2/TRBV6-3; CDR3 protein: CASSLTGPGANVLTF
J gene: TRBJ2-1; V gene: TRBV9; CDR3 protein: CASSAGTPGGNEQFF
J gene: TRBJ2-1; V gene: TRBV11-3; CDR3 protein: CASGQTSRRNEQFF
J gene: TRBJ2-7; V gene: TRBV10-3; CDR3 protein: CTTSEGNEQYF
J gene: TRBJ2-3; V gene: TRBV7-6; CDR3 protein: CASSLAGGEGDTQYF
J gene: TRBJ2-7; V gene: TRBV6-1; CDR3 protein: CTSSGQGADEQYF
J gene: TRBJ2-2; V gene: TRBV11-2; CDR3 protein: CATHNPGTGNTGELFF
J gene: TRBJ2-7; V gene: TRBV6-1; CDR3 protein: CASKPQGQRGRRGHEQYF
J gene: TRBJ1-4; V gene: TRBV4-1; CDR3 protein: CASSQDSGLNEKLFF
J gene: TRBJ2-5; V gene: TRBV12-3/TRBV12-4; CDR3 protein: CASRAMGPPETQYF
J gene: TRBJ2-7; V gene: TRBV10-1; CDR3 protein: CASSEPERETIYEQYF
J gene: TRBJ2-3; V gene: TRBV6-1; CDR3 protein: CASSVGGTDTQYF
J gene: TRBJ2-5; V gene: TRBV6-1; CDR3 protein: CASSDQAGDQETQYF
J gene: TRBJ2-3; V gene: TRBV6-5; CDR3 protein: CTSRYLAGEGNTQYF
J gene: TRBJ2-7; V gene: TRBV6-2/TRBV6-3; CDR3 protein: CASSYSSGLAGAYEQYF